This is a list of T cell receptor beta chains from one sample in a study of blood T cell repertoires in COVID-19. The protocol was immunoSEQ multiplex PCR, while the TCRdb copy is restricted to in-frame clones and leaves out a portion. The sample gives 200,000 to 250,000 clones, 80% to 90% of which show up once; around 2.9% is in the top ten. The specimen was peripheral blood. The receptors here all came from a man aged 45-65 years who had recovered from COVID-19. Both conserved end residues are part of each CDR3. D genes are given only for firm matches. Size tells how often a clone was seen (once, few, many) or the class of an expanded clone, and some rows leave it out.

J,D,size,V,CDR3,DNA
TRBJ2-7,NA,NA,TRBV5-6,CASSSSGFAYEQYF,TGTGCCAGCAGCTCGAGCGGCTTTGCCTACGAGCAGTACTTC
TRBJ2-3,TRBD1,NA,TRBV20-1,CSASRTGTSTDTQYF,TGCAGTGCTAGTCGGACAGGAACTAGCACAGATACGCAGTATTTT
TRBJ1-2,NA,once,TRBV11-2,CASSGQIDYGYTF,TGTGCCAGCAGCGGACAAATAGACTATGGCTACACCTTC
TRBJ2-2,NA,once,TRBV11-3,CASSLRGTGELFF,TGTGCCAGCAGCCTCAGGGGCACCGGGGAGCTGTTTTTT
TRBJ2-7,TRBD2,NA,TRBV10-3,CATRSPLAGEKYF,TGTGCCACCCGTTCTCCGTTAGCGGGAGAGAAGTACTTC
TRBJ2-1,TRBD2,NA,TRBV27,CASSLLIGTSGTWGVSYNEQFF,TGTGCCAGCAGTTTATTGATCGGGACTAGCGGAACCTGGGGGGTCTCCTACAATGAGCAGTTCTTC
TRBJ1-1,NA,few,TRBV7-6,CASSLEEGAAEAFF,TGTGCCAGCAGCTTAGAGGAAGGGGCCGCTGAAGCTTTCTTT
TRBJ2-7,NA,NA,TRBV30,CAWSVLLANEQYF,TGTGCCTGGAGTGTGCTGTTAGCTAACGAGCAGTACTTC
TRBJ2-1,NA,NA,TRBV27,CASSFFVSSYNEQFF,TGTGCCAGCAGTTTCTTCGTCAGCTCCTACAATGAGCAGTTCTTC
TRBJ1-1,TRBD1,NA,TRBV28,CASSPPRQGVNTEAFF,TGTGCCAGCAGTCCTCCCCGACAGGGTGTGAACACTGAAGCTTTCTTT
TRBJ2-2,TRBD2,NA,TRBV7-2,CASSARWGGSGTGELFF,TGTGCCAGCAGCGCCCGATGGGGCGGGAGCGGGACCGGGGAGCTGTTTTTT
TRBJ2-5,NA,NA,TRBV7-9,CASSLGSPTQYF,TGTGCCAGCAGCTTAGGGAGTCCGACCCAGTACTTC
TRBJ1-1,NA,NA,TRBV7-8,CASSSGLNTEAFF,TGTGCCAGCAGCTCAGGTTTGAACACTGAAGCTTTCTTT
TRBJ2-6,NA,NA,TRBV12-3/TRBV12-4,CASSFSGANVLTF,TGTGCCAGCAGTTTCTCCGGGGCCAACGTCCTGACTTTC
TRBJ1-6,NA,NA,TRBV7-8,CASSQLSGGYNSPLHF,TGTGCCAGCAGTCAACTGTCCGGGGGTTACAATTCACCCCTCCACTTT
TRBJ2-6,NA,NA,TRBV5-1,CASSLIPGSGANVLTF,TGCGCCAGCAGCTTGATCCCAGGCTCTGGGGCCAACGTCCTGACTTTC
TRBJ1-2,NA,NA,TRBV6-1,CASSPTGDYGYTF,TGTGCCAGCAGTCCGACAGGCGACTATGGCTACACCTTC
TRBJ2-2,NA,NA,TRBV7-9,CASSLMATGELFF,TGTGCCAGCAGCTTAATGGCTACCGGGGAGCTGTTTTTT
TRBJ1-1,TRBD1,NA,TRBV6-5,CASSPGGSRTEAFF,TGTGCCAGCAGTCCAGGGGGCTCGCGCACTGAAGCTTTCTTT
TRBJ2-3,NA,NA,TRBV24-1,CATSDLGRGEGTDTQYF,TGTGCCACCAGTGATTTGGGCAGGGGCGAGGGCACAGATACGCAGTATTTT
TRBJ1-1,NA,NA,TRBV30,CAWSAERSMNTEAFF,TGTGCCTGGAGTGCCGAGAGGTCAATGAACACTGAAGCTTTCTTT
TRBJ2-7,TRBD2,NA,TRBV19,CASSRSGLAGGYEQYF,TGTGCCAGTAGTAGGTCAGGACTAGCGGGAGGATACGAGCAGTACTTC
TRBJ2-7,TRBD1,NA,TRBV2,CASRDSHYEQYF,TGTGCCAGTCGGGACAGTCACTACGAGCAGTACTTC
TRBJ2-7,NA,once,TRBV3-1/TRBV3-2,CASSRSYEQYF,TGTGCCAGCAGCCGCAGCTACGAGCAGTACTTC
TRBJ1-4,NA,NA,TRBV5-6,CASSLLGAEEKLFF,TGTGCCAGCAGCTTGTTGGGGGCTGAAGAAAAACTGTTTTTT
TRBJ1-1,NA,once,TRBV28,CASDLGRGTEAFF,TGTGCCAGCGATCTAGGGCGGGGCACTGAAGCTTTCTTT
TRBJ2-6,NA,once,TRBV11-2,CASSSQGAAGANVLTF,TGTGCCAGCAGCTCACAAGGGGCCGCAGGGGCCAACGTCCTGACTTTC
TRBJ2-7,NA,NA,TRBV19,CASSKPGHLNEQYF,TGTGCCAGTAGTAAACCGGGACATCTCAACGAGCAGTACTTC
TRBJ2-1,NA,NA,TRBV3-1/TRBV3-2,CASSPGSVYNEQFF,TGTGCCAGCAGCCCCGGGTCAGTTTACAATGAGCAGTTCTTC
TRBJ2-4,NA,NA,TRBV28,CASSGLLAKNIQYF,TGTGCCAGCTCAGGGTTACTAGCCAAAAACATTCAGTACTTC
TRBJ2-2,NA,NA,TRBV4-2,CASSQTTTGELFF,TGTGCCAGCAGCCAAACTACCACCGGGGAGCTGTTTTTT
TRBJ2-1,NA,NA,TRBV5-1,CASSPNAGLGNEQFF,TGCGCCAGCAGCCCCAACGCTGGCCTAGGAAATGAGCAGTTCTTC